This T cell receptor (beta chain) appears in the sequencing data of a study of breast tumors, draining lymph nodes, adjacent tissues. Whole-study results and caveats: Tumor and nontumor repertoires were significantly more similar in luminal-like than in basal-like breast cancer. Most tumor T cells seemingly derive from lymph node, then expand in tumor. Tumor repertoires ranked between lymph nodes and nontumor tissue in diversity, with V and J gene preferences. Tumor T cell lymph node origin was a supported hypothesis, not proven.

The sample holds many counts of this clonotype. Its antigen is as yet unknown. Germline loops: CDR1 MNHEY, CDR2 SVGAGI. The CDR3 loop spans 16 amino acids. J gave up 2 bases and V 8 bases, and 12 bases lay outside the gene matches. Axillary draining lymph nodes of breast cancer patients supplied the node samples. Each CDR3 protein is one row after TCRdb ran MiXCR on the multiplex PCR reads. In the table there are about 130,000 distinct CDR3 sequences, about 20% of which are singletons. Material: axillary lymph node tissue. The origin of this receptor is a female donor with breast cancer. Some clones in this sample may be carry-over from other donors' samples. The rearrangement links TRBV6-5 to TRBJ2-3; 8 bases align to TRBD2. This CDR3 is CASRRWVAGHTDTQYF. The CDR3 nucleotides are TGTGCCAGCCGTCGTTGGGTAGCGGGGCACACAGATACGCAGTATTTT.